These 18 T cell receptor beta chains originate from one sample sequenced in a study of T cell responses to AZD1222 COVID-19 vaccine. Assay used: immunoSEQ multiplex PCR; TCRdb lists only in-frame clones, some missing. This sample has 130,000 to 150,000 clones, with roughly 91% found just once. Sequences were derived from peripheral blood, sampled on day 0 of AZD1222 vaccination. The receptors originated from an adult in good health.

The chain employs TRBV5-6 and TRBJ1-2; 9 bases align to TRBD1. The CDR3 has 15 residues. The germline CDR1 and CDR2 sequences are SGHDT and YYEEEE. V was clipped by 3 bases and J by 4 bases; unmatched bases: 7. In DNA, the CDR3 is TGTGCCAGCAGCTACGGGACAGGGACTATCTATGGCTACACCTTC. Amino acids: CASSYGTGTIYGYTF.

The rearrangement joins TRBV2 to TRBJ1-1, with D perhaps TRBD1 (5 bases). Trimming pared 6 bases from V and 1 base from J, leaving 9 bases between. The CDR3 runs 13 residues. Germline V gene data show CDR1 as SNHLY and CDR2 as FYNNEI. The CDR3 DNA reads TGTGCCAGCAGGAAACAGGAGAACACTGAAGCTTTCTTT. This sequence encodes CASRKQENTEAFF.

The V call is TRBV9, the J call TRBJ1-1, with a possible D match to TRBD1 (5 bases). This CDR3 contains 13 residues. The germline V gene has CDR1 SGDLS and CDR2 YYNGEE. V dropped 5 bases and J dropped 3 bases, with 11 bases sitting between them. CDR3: CASSQGGDTEAFF. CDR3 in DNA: TGTGCCAGCAGTCAGGGTGGCGACACTGAAGCTTTCTTT.

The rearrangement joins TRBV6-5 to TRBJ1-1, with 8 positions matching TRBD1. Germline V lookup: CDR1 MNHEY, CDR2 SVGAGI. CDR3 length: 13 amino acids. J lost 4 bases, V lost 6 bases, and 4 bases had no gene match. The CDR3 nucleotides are TGTGCCAGCAGACGGACAGGGCCCACTGAAGCTTTCTTT. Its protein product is CASRRTGPTEAFF.

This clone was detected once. The CDR3 region is CASRGEGTNTGELFF. The CDR3 nucleotides are TGTGCCAGCAGGGGGGAGGGAACGAACACCGGGGAGCTGTTTTTT. This chain joins TRBV6-5 and TRBJ2-2; TRBD2 matches 7 bases. Germline CDR1 MNHEY, CDR2 SVGAGI. The J segment lost 0 bases and the V segment lost 6 bases, leaving 4 bases of the junction unmatched. This CDR3 is 15 amino acids long.

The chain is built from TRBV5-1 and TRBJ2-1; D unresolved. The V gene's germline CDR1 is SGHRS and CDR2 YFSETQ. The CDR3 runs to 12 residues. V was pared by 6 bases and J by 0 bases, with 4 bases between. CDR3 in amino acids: CASKSSYNEQFF. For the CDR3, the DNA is TGCGCCAGCAAGAGCTCCTACAATGAGCAGTTCTTC.

The CDR3 coding sequence is TGTGCCAGCAGTCCTTGGGGGAACACTGAAGCTTTCTTT. Protein sequence: CASSPWGNTEAFF. The V call is TRBV12-3 or TRBV12-4, the J call TRBJ1-1; D is unresolved. Trimming pared 5 bases from V and 1 base from J, leaving 8 bases between. This CDR3 contains 13 residues.

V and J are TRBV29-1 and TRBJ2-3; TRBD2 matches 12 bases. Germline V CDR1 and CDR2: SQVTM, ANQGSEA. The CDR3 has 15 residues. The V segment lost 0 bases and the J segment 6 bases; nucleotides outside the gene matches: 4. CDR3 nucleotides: TGCAGCGTTGAAGACCGGACTAGCGGGGTGGATACGCAGTATTTT. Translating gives CSVEDRTSGVDTQYF.

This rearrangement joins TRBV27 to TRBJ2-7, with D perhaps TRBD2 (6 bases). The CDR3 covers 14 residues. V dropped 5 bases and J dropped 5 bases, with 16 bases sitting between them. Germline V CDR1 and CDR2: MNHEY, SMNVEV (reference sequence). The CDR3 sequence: CASSPWIRENEQYF. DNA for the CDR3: TGTGCCAGCAGTCCCTGGATCCGGGAGAACGAGCAGTACTTC.

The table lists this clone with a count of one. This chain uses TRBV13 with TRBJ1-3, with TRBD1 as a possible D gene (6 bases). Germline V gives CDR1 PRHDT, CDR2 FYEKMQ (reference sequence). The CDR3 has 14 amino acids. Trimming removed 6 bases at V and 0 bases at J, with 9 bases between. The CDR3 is CASRPTGSGNTIYF. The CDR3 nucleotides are TGTGCCAGCAGGCCGACAGGCTCTGGAAACACCATATATTTT.

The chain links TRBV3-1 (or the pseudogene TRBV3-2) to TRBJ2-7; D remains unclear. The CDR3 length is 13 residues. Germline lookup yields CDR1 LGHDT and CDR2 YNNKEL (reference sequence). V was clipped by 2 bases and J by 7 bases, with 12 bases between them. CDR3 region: CASSQYLMTEQYF. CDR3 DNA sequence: TGTGCCAGCAGCCAATATTTAATGACTGAGCAGTACTTC.

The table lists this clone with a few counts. CDR3: CASSQNMDTEAFF. In nucleotides, the CDR3 is TGTGCCAGCAGCCAAAACATGGACACTGAAGCTTTCTTT. The J gene is TRBJ1-1, the V gene TRBV3-1 (or the pseudogene TRBV3-2); D ambiguous. The germline CDR1 and CDR2 sequences are LGHDT and YNNKEL (reference sequence). V was clipped by 2 bases and J by 3 bases, with 7 bases between them. The CDR3 totals 13 residues.

CDR3 region: CASSAQGPMNTEAFF. The CDR3 nucleotides read TGTGCCAGCAGCGCTCAGGGGCCCATGAACACTGAAGCTTTCTTT. The J gene is TRBJ1-1, the V gene TRBV9; TRBD1 is a possible D gene (6 bases). There are 15 residues in the CDR3. V shed 3 bases and J shed 0 bases, with 12 bases lying between them. Germline V gene lookup returns CDR1 SGDLS and CDR2 YYNGEE.

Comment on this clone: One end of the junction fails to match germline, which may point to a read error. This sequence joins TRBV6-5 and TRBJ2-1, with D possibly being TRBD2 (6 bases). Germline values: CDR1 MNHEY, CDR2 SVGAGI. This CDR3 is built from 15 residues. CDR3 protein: CASSYSGGAYSEQFF. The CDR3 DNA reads TGTGCCAGCAGTTACTCGGGGGGTGCCTACAGTGAGCAGTTCTTC.

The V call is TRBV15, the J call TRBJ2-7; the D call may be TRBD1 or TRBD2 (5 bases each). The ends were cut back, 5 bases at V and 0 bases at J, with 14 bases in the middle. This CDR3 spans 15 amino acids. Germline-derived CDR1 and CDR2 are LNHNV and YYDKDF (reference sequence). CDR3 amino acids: CATSLDTGPSYEQYF. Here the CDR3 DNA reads TGTGCCACCAGCCTAGATACGGGACCCTCCTACGAGCAGTACTTC.

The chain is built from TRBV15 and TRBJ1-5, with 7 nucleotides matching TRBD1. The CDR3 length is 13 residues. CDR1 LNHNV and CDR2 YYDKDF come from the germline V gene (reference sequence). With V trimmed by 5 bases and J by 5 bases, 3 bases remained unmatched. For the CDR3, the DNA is TGTGCCACCAGCGCCACAGGGGATCAGCCCCAGCATTTT. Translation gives CATSATGDQPQHF.

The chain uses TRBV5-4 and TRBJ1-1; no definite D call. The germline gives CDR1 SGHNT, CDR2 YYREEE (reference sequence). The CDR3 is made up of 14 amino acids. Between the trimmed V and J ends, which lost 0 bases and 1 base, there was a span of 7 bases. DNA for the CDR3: TGTGCCAGCAGCTTGGGGGCAGCGAACACTGAAGCTTTCTTT. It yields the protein CASSLGAANTEAFF.

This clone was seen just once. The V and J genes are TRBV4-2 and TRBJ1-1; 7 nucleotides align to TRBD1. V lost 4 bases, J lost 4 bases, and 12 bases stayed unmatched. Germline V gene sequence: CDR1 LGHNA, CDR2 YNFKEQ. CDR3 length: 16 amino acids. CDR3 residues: CASSPRQGSLVTEAFF. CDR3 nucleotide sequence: TGTGCCAGCAGCCCCCGACAGGGAAGTTTGGTCACTGAAGCTTTCTTT.